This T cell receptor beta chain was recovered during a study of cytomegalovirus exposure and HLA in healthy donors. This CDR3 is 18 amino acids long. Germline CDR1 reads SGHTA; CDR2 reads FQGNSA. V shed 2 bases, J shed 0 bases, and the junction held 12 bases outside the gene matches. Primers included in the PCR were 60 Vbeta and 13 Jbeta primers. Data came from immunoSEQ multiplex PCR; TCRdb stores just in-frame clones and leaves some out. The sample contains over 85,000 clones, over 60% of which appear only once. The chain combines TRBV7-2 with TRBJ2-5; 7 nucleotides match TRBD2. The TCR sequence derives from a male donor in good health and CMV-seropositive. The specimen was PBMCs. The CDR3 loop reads CASSLHFRKGGDQETQYF. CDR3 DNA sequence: TGTGCCAGCAGCTTACACTTCCGAAAGGGAGGGGACCAAGAGACCCAGTACTTC.